What follows are 5 T cell receptor beta chains derived from one specimen sequenced in a study of control samples from healthy donors and cancer patients. Only in-frame clones appear in the TCRdb table, and some are missing; sequencing was by immunoSEQ multiplex PCR. The table shows tens of thousands of clones, with about 85% occurring only once. Sequencing was performed on blood. The receptor set was obtained from a man younger than 45 in good health.

The chain is built from TRBV11-3 and TRBJ2-1, with a possible D match to TRBD1 (5 bases). The germline V gene encodes CDR1 SGHNT and CDR2 YENEEA. This CDR3 is 14 amino acids long. The V end was cut by 1 base, the J end by 9 bases, with 13 bases between. CDR3 protein: CASSLAQGYGEQFF. CDR3 DNA: TGTGCCAGCAGCTTAGCGCAGGGATATGGTGAGCAGTTCTTC.

V usage is TRBV3-1 (or the pseudogene TRBV3-2) and J usage is TRBJ1-2; D gene unclear. The V gene's germline CDR1 is LGHDT and CDR2 YNNKEL (reference sequence). Trimming took 1 base from V and 4 from J, leaving 4 bases between them. This CDR3 has 12 residues. The DNA of the CDR3 is TGTGCCAGCAGCCAAGTGACCTATGGCTACACCTTC. It translates to CASSQVTYGYTF.

Concerning this clone: The germline gene is not matched at one end of the junction; a read error may be the cause. The DNA of the CDR3 is TGTACCAGCAGCGTCAGGGAGGATTTGCCCCTCCACTTT. Its translation is CTSSVREDLPLHF. The chain combines TRBV27 with TRBJ1-6; weak D call: TRBD1 (5 bases). Germline-derived CDR1 and CDR2 are MNHEY and SMNVEV (reference sequence). The CDR3 runs 13 residues.

This clone ranks as medium-sized. This CDR3 is CASTRDSRETQYF. The CDR3 region has the DNA TGTGCCAGCACTAGGGACAGTAGAGAGACCCAGTACTTC. The rearrangement uses TRBV2 and TRBJ2-5; TRBD1 aligns across 7 bases. This CDR3 is built from 13 residues. The trim removed 7 bases at V and 4 bases at J, leaving 6 bases unmatched. Germline V gene lookup returns CDR1 SNHLY and CDR2 FYNNEI.

CDR3 protein: CAWRLAGHYGYTF. CDR3 sequence (DNA): TGTGCCTGGAGACTCGCAGGGCACTATGGCTACACCTTC. This rearrangement joins TRBV30 to TRBJ1-2, with a possible D match to TRBD1 (5 bases). The germline V and J ends were trimmed by 3 bases and 3 bases, with 11 bases remaining between them. CDR1 and CDR2 from the germline V gene are GTSNPN and SVGIG (reference sequence). The CDR3 sequence is 13 residues long. Full variable domain (remainder filled in from reference TRBV30 and TRBJ1-2): SQTIHQWPATLVQPVGSPLSLECTVEGTSNPNLYWYRQAAGRGLQLLFYSVGIGQISSEVPQNLSASRPQDRQFILSSKKLLLSDSGFYLCAWRLAGHYGYTFGSGTRLTVV.